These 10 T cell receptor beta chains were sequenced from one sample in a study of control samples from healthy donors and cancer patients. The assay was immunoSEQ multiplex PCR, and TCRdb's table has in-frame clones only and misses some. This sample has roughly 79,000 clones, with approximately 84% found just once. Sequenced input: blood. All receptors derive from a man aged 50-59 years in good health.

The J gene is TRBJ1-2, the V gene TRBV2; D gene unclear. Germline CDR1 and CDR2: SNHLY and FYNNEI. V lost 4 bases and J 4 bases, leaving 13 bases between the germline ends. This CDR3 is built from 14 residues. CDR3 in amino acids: CASSALLGSYGYTF. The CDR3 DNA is TGTGCCAGCAGTGCCCTCCTAGGGAGCTATGGCTACACCTTC.

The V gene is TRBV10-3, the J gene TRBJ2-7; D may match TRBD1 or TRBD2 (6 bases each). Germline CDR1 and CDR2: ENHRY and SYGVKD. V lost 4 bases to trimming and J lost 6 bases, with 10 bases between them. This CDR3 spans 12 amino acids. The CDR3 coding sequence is TGTGCCATCAGTGGGGGGGCGGGCGAGCAGTACTTC. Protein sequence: CAISGGAGEQYF.

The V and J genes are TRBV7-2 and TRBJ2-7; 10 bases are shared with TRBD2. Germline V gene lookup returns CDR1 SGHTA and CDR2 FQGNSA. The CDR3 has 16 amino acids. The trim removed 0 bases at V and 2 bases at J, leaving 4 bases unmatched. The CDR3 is CASSLASSGSPYEQYF. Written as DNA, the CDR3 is TGTGCCAGCAGCTTAGCCTCTAGCGGGAGTCCCTACGAGCAGTACTTC.

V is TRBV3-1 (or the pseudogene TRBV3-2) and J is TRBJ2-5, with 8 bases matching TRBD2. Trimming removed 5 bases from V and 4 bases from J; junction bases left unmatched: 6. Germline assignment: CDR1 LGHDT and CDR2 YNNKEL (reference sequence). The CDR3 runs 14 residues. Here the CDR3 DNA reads TGTGCCAGCAGCTTCAGGACTAGCCTAGAGACCCAGTACTTC. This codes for CASSFRTSLETQYF.

CDR3 sequence reads: CASSRIDGDEQYF. Here the CDR3 DNA reads TGTGCCAGCAGCCGGATCGACGGGGACGAGCAGTACTTC. V usage is TRBV27 and J usage is TRBJ2-7; TRBD2 is a possible D gene (5 bases). This CDR3 has 13 residues. CDR1 and CDR2 (germline): MNHEY, SMNVEV (reference sequence). V was shortened by 6 bases and J by 5 bases, with 14 bases between the two germline ends.

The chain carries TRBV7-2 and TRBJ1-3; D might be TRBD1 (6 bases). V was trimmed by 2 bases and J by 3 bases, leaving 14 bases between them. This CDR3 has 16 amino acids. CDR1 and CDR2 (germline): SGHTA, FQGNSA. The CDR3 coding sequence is TGTGCCAGCAGCTTAAAGACCGGGGGCGGTGGAAACACCATATATTTT. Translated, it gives CASSLKTGGGGNTIYF.

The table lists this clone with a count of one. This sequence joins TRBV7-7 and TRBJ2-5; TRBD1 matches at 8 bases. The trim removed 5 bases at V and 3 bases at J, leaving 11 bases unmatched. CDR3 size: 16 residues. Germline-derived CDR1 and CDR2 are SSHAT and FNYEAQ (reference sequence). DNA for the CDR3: TGTGCCAGCAGCCTCAACAGGGGGACTGGGGAAGAGACCCAGTACTTC. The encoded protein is CASSLNRGTGEETQYF. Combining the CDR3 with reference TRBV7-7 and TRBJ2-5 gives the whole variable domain GAGVSQSPRYKVTKRGQDVTLRCDPISSHATLYWYQQALGQGPEFLTYFNYEAQPDKSGLPSDRFSAERPEGSISTLTIQRTEQRDSAMYRCASSLNRGTGEETQYFGPGTRLLVL.

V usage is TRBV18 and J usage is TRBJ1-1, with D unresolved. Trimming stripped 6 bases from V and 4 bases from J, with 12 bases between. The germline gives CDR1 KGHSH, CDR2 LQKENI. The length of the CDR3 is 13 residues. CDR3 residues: CASSHPRTTEAFF. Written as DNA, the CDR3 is TGTGCCAGCTCCCACCCCCGGACCACTGAAGCTTTCTTT.

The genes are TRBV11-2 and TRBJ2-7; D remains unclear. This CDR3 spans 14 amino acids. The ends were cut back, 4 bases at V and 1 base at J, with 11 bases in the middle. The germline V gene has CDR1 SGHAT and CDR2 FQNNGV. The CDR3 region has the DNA TGTGCCAGCAGCTATGGGCTGGGTTCCTACGAGCAGTACTTC. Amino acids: CASSYGLGSYEQYF. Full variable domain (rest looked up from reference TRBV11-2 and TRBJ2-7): EAGVAQSPRYKIIEKRQSVAFWCNPISGHATLYWYQQILGQGPKLLIQFQNNGVVDDSQLPKDRFSAERLKGVDSTLKIQPAKLEDSAVYLCASSYGLGSYEQYFGPGTRLTVT.

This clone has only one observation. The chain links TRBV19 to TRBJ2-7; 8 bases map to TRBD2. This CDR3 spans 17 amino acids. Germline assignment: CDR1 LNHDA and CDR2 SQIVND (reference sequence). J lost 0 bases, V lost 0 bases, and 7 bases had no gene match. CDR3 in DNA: TGTGCCAGTAGTATAGATATTAGCGGGGCAACCTCCTACGAGCAGTACTTC. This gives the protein CASSIDISGATSYEQYF.